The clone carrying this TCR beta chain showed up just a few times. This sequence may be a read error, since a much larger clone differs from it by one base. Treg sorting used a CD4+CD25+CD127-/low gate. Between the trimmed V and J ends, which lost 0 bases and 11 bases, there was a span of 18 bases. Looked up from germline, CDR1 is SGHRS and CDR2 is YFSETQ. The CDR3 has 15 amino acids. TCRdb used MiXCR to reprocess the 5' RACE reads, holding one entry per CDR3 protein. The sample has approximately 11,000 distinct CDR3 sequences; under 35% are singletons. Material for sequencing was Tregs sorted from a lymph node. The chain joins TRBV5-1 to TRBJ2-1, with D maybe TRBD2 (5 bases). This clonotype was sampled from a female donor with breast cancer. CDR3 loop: CASSLVSLVDNKQFF. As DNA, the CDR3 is TGCGCCAGCAGCTTGGTGTCACTAGTTGATAATAAGCAGTTCTTC.